This T cell receptor (beta chain) was identified during a study of CD8+ T cells in alopecia areata listed by TCRdb under 2018. With respect to the entire study: The treated patients, all with moderate-to-severe alopecia areata, were enrolled in an open-label pilot trial of oral tofacitinib given at 5 to 10 mg twice daily. For the treated patients, the SALT score, which quantifies what percentage of scalp surface area is affected, served as the measure of disease severity. RNA came from the PAXgene miRNA kit for fixed scalp, the miRNeasy kit for PBMCs, and the RNeasy kit for mouse skin. High-throughput TCRbeta sequencing was used to examine T cell clonal expansion in alopecia areata in both the C3H/HeJ mouse model and human patients. On the human side, TCRbeta sequencing was run on scalp tissue and on sorted CD4+ and CD8+ peripheral blood T cells from healthy controls and from alopecia areata patients with either patchy or totalis/universalis disease. Tofacitinib was given for 6 to 18 months, followed by 6 months of follow-up off drug to assess delayed response and recurrence. TCRbeta CDR3 regions were amplified by immunoSEQ multiplex PCR with 35 Vbeta forward and 13 Jbeta reverse primers. Clonality in the scalp was compared among normal scalp (n=4), patchy alopecia areata scalp (n=8), and alopecia totalis/universalis scalp (n=8). Biopsies were taken from tofacitinib-treated patients at baseline and at 4 and 24 weeks of treatment, and a later scalp biopsy was taken in several of the tofacitinib-treated patients.

The sample's treatment or condition label is to be understood as: oral pan-JAK inhibitor, 5-10 mg twice daily. Peripheral blood and lesional scalp punch biopsies were obtained from patients with alopecia areata. PBMCs were isolated by density centrifugation and stained for CD3, CD4 and CD8, and CD4+ and CD8+ T cells were sorted on a FACSAria. As concerns this clone: Its antigen is not yet known. The input lacks base qualities; no much larger clone sits a single base away.

CDR1 and CDR2, per the germline V gene (reference sequence), are GTSNPN and SVGIG. The CDR3 measures 15 amino acids from cysteine to phenylalanine. Only the CDR3 region is kept as DNA, spanning 45 bases read in frame from base 1. A distance of 11 bases separates the germline ends of V and J, which lose 3 bases and 0 bases respectively. General findings and caveats noted by the study authors: Compared with normal scalp, lesional scalp, particularly in alopecia totalis/universalis, had higher clonality and more expanded CD8+ clones, which suggests antigenic drive. TCR sequences shared between patients were less clear than in mice, possibly partly because of HLA diversity in the patient population. Many expanded lesional clones persisted in scalp and blood during tofacitinib treatment, which may partly explain relapse after stopping treatment. Unlike mouse skin, where gammadelta T cells dominate, normal human skin contains resident alphabeta T cells that get sequenced too, which complicates analysis of the scalp TCR repertoire. With tofacitinib, both scalp clonality and the number of expanded CD8+ clones among the top 100 scalp clones went down significantly. Because the treated cohort was small and included a single nonresponder, larger studies are needed to assess links between baseline CD8+ expansion and response.

Library preparation employed the immunoSEQ multiplex PCR assay. RNA was extracted from all samples and reverse transcribed into cDNA, which served as template for TCR sequencing. First-strand cDNA was synthesized using SuperScript III with a 2:1 mix of oligo-dT and random hexamers. A synthetic immune receptor repertoire was used to gauge amplification bias, and whatever bias remained was removed computationally. On the study's bioinformatics: After raw reads were preprocessed to remove errors, the CDR3 was defined following IMGT conventions as running from the conserved cysteine to phenylalanine. Clonality was computed by normalizing Shannon entropy by log2 of the number of productive unique TCRs and subtracting the result from 1. Whether each scalp clone was CD4 or CD8 was inferred by checking scalp TCRbeta sequences against the CD4 and CD8 repertoires from sorted blood. TCRdb mirrors the immuneACCESS table, restricted to in-frame sequences. Some clones are absent from its copies; in checked studies, under half trace to an unresolved V gene, and the reason for the others is unknown. For V, J and clone size, that table is used; D and trimming come from the DNA. Across this sample there are about 190,000 clones, with around 60% seen only once. The ten biggest clones cover 1.3% of the sample.

The V and J genes are TRBV30 and TRBJ1-4; confidence is insufficient to name the D gene. This receptor was obtained from a human donor with alopecia areata. Source: CD4+ T cells sorted from blood, taken at week 49, from a patient treated with tofacitinib. The nucleotides read TGTGCCTGGAGCGTTTCGGCCGCAACTAATGAAAAACTGTTTTTT. This sequence encodes CAWSVSAATNEKLFF. Extended through the reference TRBV30 and TRBJ1-4 proteins, this CDR3 yields the full variable domain: SQTIHQWPATLVQPVGSPLSLECTVEGTSNPNLYWYRQAAGRGLQLLFYSVGIGQISSEVPQNLSASRPQDRQFILSSKKLLLSDSGFYLCAWSVSAATNEKLFFGSGTQLSVL.